The subject of this entry is one T cell receptor (beta chain). Antigen: not known. The record originates from a study of cytomegalovirus exposure and HLA in healthy donors. Study observations and caveats: In vitro data verified a few CMV-associated chains as specific for CMV antigens. The majority of TCR sequences were rare, yet some public TCRs appeared in many donors. With high specificity and sensitivity, the classifier reportedly diagnosed cytomegalovirus status.

Germline V gene sequence: CDR1 MNHEY, CDR2 SMNVEV (reference sequence). Unmatched junction bases numbered 8, after V lost 4 bases and J lost 1 base. The CDR3 has 18 residues. Assay: immunoSEQ multiplex PCR; the TCRdb copy retains only in-frame clones and omits some. Found here are some 76,000 clones, over 85% of them singletons; the top ten hold roughly 2%. Donors came from a validation cohort of fewer than 150 subjects, distinct from the first 666-subject cohort. The specimen sequenced was PBMCs. The sequence was obtained from a woman aged 18-35 years in good health and CMV-seronegative. This chain links TRBV27 with TRBJ2-3; 13 nucleotides line up with TRBD2. CDR3 sequence reads: CASSSGLAGSTGTDTQYF. The CDR3 bases are TGTGCCAGCAGTTCGGGACTAGCGGGATCCACGGGCACAGATACGCAGTATTTT.